This is a list of T cell receptor beta chains from one sample in a study of identical twins. From the 5' RACE reads, TCRdb called clonotypes with MiXCR, one entry per CDR3 protein. The data show a few hundred thousand distinct CDR3 sequences, approximately 8% seen once. The same specimen was also included in a second study, on yellow fever vaccine responses in identical twins.

Source material: memory (CD45RO+) T cells sorted from blood. The receptor source for this set is a woman between 18 and 30 years old in good health. Each CDR3 is given with its conserved first and last residue. The order of the fields is D gene, V gene, J gene, clone size, CDR3 length, CDR3 DNA, CDR3 protein. A D gene is named only where the DNA matches it firmly. Only some rows state a clone size, as once, few, many or a class for expanded clones.

d_gene: TRBD2
v_gene: TRBV7-8
j_gene: TRBJ2-5
abundance: few
len: 15
CDR3nt: TGTGCCAGCAGCTTTGGGCGGGAGCTCCGGGAGACCCAGTACTTC
CDR3aa: CASSFGRELRETQYF

d_gene: TRBD1
v_gene: TRBV6-2/TRBV6-3
j_gene: TRBJ1-5
abundance: many
len: 15
CDR3nt: TGTGCCAGCAAGCCCGGGACAGAAGAGAGTCAGCCCCAGCATTTT
CDR3aa: CASKPGTEESQPQHF

d_gene: -
v_gene: TRBV28
j_gene: TRBJ2-1
abundance: few
len: 13
CDR3nt: TGTGCCACCATAGGGGGGTCCTACAATGAGCAGTTCTTC
CDR3aa: CATIGGSYNEQFF

d_gene: TRBD1
v_gene: TRBV27
j_gene: TRBJ2-3
abundance: few
len: 16
CDR3nt: TGTGCCAGCAGCCTCAGGACAGGGGTCGGCACAGATACGCAGTATTTT
CDR3aa: CASSLRTGVGTDTQYF

d_gene: -
v_gene: TRBV5-4
j_gene: TRBJ2-3
abundance: -
len: 16
CDR3nt: TGTGCCAGCAGCTCCGGGCTCAAACGAAGCACAGATACGCAGTATTTT
CDR3aa: CASSSGLKRSTDTQYF

d_gene: TRBD1
v_gene: TRBV5-1
j_gene: TRBJ2-7
abundance: -
len: 14
CDR3nt: TGCGCCAGCAGCTTGCAGGGGGCTTTATACGAGCAGTACTTC
CDR3aa: CASSLQGALYEQYF

d_gene: -
v_gene: TRBV27
j_gene: TRBJ2-1
abundance: -
len: 15
CDR3nt: TGTGCCAGCAAAGATCCCGCCTACAATAGCTATGAGCAGTTCTTC
CDR3aa: CASKDPAYNSYEQFF

d_gene: -
v_gene: TRBV12-3/TRBV12-4
j_gene: TRBJ2-2
abundance: many
len: 12
CDR3nt: TGTGCCAGCAGTTCCGTCGGAGAGGAGCTGTTTTTT
CDR3aa: CASSSVGEELFF

d_gene: -
v_gene: TRBV5-1
j_gene: TRBJ2-5
abundance: many
len: 12
CDR3nt: TGCGCCAGCAGCTTTGCGAAAGAGACCCAGTACTTC
CDR3aa: CASSFAKETQYF

d_gene: TRBD2
v_gene: TRBV7-2
j_gene: TRBJ2-1
abundance: few
len: 17
CDR3nt: TGTGCCAGCAGCTTAGCGACTAGCGGGGGGGCCAAGAATGAGCAGTTCTTC
CDR3aa: CASSLATSGGAKNEQFF

d_gene: TRBD1
v_gene: TRBV28
j_gene: TRBJ2-1
abundance: few
len: 14
CDR3nt: TGTGCCAGCAGCCCACCCGACAGGGACAATGAGCAGTTCTTC
CDR3aa: CASSPPDRDNEQFF

d_gene: -
v_gene: TRBV5-5
j_gene: TRBJ2-5
abundance: once
len: 15
CDR3nt: TGTGCCAGCAGCGGAGGGCCCGAAACCCAAGAGACCGAGTACTTC
CDR3aa: CASSGGPETQETEYF

d_gene: TRBD2
v_gene: TRBV7-2
j_gene: TRBJ2-3
abundance: many
len: 13
CDR3nt: TGTGCCACGGGGGAGGGCGGGGCAGATACGCAGTATTTT
CDR3aa: CATGEGGADTQYF

d_gene: -
v_gene: TRBV19
j_gene: TRBJ2-4
abundance: -
len: 17
CDR3nt: TGTGCCAGTAGTATCCGGGGAGGAGGCAGCTCCCAAAACATTCAGTACTTC
CDR3aa: CASSIRGGGSSQNIQYF

d_gene: -
v_gene: TRBV7-3
j_gene: TRBJ2-2
abundance: many
len: 15
CDR3nt: TGTGCCAGCAGCTTAGACCCCGGAGGTCACGGGGAGCTGTTTTTT
CDR3aa: CASSLDPGGHGELFF

d_gene: -
v_gene: TRBV5-1
j_gene: TRBJ1-4
abundance: -
len: 14
CDR3nt: TGCGCCAGCAGCTTGGAGGGCAGGAATGAAAAACTGTTTTTT
CDR3aa: CASSLEGRNEKLFF

d_gene: -
v_gene: TRBV5-8
j_gene: TRBJ2-1
abundance: -
len: 15
CDR3nt: TGTGCCAGCAGCTTGGATCTAGTATCCCAGTCTGAGCAGTTCTTC
CDR3aa: CASSLDLVSQSEQFF

d_gene: -
v_gene: TRBV5-1
j_gene: TRBJ2-5
abundance: many
len: 15
CDR3nt: TGCGCCAGCAGCTTGAGCCGCATCTCTAAAGAGACCCAGTACTTC
CDR3aa: CASSLSRISKETQYF

d_gene: TRBD2
v_gene: TRBV5-1
j_gene: TRBJ2-1
abundance: many
len: 14
CDR3nt: TGCGCCAGCGGACTAGCGGGTAATATCAATGAGCAGTTCTTC
CDR3aa: CASGLAGNINEQFF

d_gene: -
v_gene: TRBV3-1
j_gene: TRBJ1-3
abundance: few
len: 15
CDR3nt: TGTGCCAGCAGCGGCAGGCAGAGCTCTGGAAACACCATATATTTT
CDR3aa: CASSGRQSSGNTIYF

d_gene: -
v_gene: TRBV12-2
j_gene: TRBJ2-5
abundance: -
len: 16
CDR3nt: TGTGCAAGTCGCTTAGGAGTCTCGCGGGGGAAAGAGACCCAGTACTTC
CDR3aa: CASRLGVSRGKETQYF

d_gene: -
v_gene: TRBV28
j_gene: TRBJ1-2
abundance: few
len: 15
CDR3nt: TGTGCCAGCAGCCCCCGCTTCCGATCTAACTATGGCTACACCTTC
CDR3aa: CASSPRFRSNYGYTF

d_gene: TRBD1
v_gene: TRBV27
j_gene: TRBJ2-2
abundance: many
len: 19
CDR3nt: TGTGCCAGCAGTTTATTTTTGGTAAAACAGGGGGCGAGGACCGGGGAGCTGTTTTTT
CDR3aa: CASSLFLVKQGARTGELFF

d_gene: TRBD1
v_gene: TRBV3-1
j_gene: TRBJ1-1
abundance: many
len: 16
CDR3nt: TGTGCCAGCAGCCAATTCTACAAGGGGGCCGGGACTGAAGCTTTCTTT
CDR3aa: CASSQFYKGAGTEAFF

d_gene: -
v_gene: TRBV2
j_gene: TRBJ1-1
abundance: -
len: 13
CDR3nt: TGTGCCAGCATGGGGGTCTTCAACACTGAAGCTTTCTTT
CDR3aa: CASMGVFNTEAFF

d_gene: TRBD1
v_gene: TRBV6-1
j_gene: TRBJ2-6
abundance: few
len: 16
CDR3nt: TGTGCCAGCAGTGAGACAGGGGGTACTGGGGCCAACGTCCTGACTTTC
CDR3aa: CASSETGGTGANVLTF

d_gene: TRBD1
v_gene: TRBV20-1
j_gene: TRBJ1-1
abundance: many
len: 16
CDR3nt: TGCAGTGGCACCCGAGGACAGGGGACGTTCGGCACTGAAGCTTTCTTT
CDR3aa: CSGTRGQGTFGTEAFF

d_gene: -
v_gene: TRBV7-9
j_gene: TRBJ2-2
abundance: many
len: 14
CDR3nt: TGTGCCAGCAGTTATAAGGCGGGGTCCGGGGAGCTGTTTTTT
CDR3aa: CASSYKAGSGELFF

d_gene: -
v_gene: TRBV10-2
j_gene: TRBJ1-2
abundance: -
len: 12
CDR3nt: TGCGCCAGCTTTGACGTTTACTATGGCTACACCTTC
CDR3aa: CASFDVYYGYTF

d_gene: -
v_gene: TRBV25-1
j_gene: TRBJ2-3
abundance: -
len: 13
CDR3nt: TGTGCCAGCTGGTCACAAGGCTCCGATACGCAGTATTTT
CDR3aa: CASWSQGSDTQYF

d_gene: TRBD1
v_gene: TRBV6-1
j_gene: TRBJ2-1
abundance: -
len: 16
CDR3nt: TGTGCCAGCACGGGGAACCGGGACAGGGAGAGCAATGAGCAGTTCTTC
CDR3aa: CASTGNRDRESNEQFF

d_gene: -
v_gene: TRBV6-6
j_gene: TRBJ2-3
abundance: few
len: 12
CDR3nt: TGTGCCAGCACGGGGTGGGCAGATACGCAGTATTTT
CDR3aa: CASTGWADTQYF

d_gene: TRBD2
v_gene: TRBV6-1
j_gene: TRBJ2-1
abundance: many
len: 14
CDR3nt: TGTGCCAGCAACCAACTAGCGGAGCAGGAGGAGCAGTTCTTC
CDR3aa: CASNQLAEQEEQFF

d_gene: TRBD2
v_gene: TRBV3-1
j_gene: TRBJ2-1
abundance: many
len: 15
CDR3nt: TGTGCCAGCAGCCGTTCTAGCGGGAGCGTGAATGAGCAGTTCTTC
CDR3aa: CASSRSSGSVNEQFF

d_gene: -
v_gene: TRBV5-5
j_gene: TRBJ2-2
abundance: many
len: 16
CDR3nt: TGTGCCAGCAGCTTCTACGGGAATTTGAACACCGGGGAGCTGTTTTTT
CDR3aa: CASSFYGNLNTGELFF

d_gene: TRBD1
v_gene: TRBV10-3
j_gene: TRBJ2-5
abundance: -
len: 14
CDR3nt: TGTGCCATCAGTGGGGGGACAGGACAAGAGACCCAGTACTTC
CDR3aa: CAISGGTGQETQYF

d_gene: TRBD1
v_gene: TRBV7-9
j_gene: TRBJ1-5
abundance: many
len: 13
CDR3nt: TGTGCCAGCAGCGCGACAGGGAATCAGCCCCAGCATTTT
CDR3aa: CASSATGNQPQHF

d_gene: TRBD1
v_gene: TRBV20-1
j_gene: TRBJ2-7
abundance: few
len: 16
CDR3nt: TGCAGTGCTAGAAAAGTACCGGGACAGGTCTCCTACGAGCAGTACTTC
CDR3aa: CSARKVPGQVSYEQYF

d_gene: -
v_gene: TRBV7-6
j_gene: TRBJ2-7
abundance: few
len: 15
CDR3nt: TGTGCCAGCAGCTTATATTCGACGGGAACCAGCGAGCAGTACTTC
CDR3aa: CASSLYSTGTSEQYF

d_gene: TRBD1
v_gene: TRBV7-2
j_gene: TRBJ2-5
abundance: many
len: 15
CDR3nt: TGTGCCAGCAGCTTGTGGGCGACAGGGGAACAGACCCAGTACTTC
CDR3aa: CASSLWATGEQTQYF

d_gene: -
v_gene: TRBV10-3
j_gene: TRBJ2-2
abundance: -
len: 12
CDR3nt: TGTGCCATCAGTGGAACCACCGGGGAGCTGTTTTTT
CDR3aa: CAISGTTGELFF

d_gene: TRBD2
v_gene: TRBV28
j_gene: TRBJ2-1
abundance: many
len: 19
CDR3nt: TGTGCCAGCAGTTCTGGGGGACTAGCGGGAGAGGGGACCTACAATGAGCAGTTCTTC
CDR3aa: CASSSGGLAGEGTYNEQFF

d_gene: -
v_gene: TRBV10-3
j_gene: TRBJ1-5
abundance: many
len: 14
CDR3nt: TGTGCCATCAGTGACGGGGTAGAAAGTCAGCCCCAGCATTTT
CDR3aa: CAISDGVESQPQHF

d_gene: TRBD2
v_gene: TRBV12-5
j_gene: TRBJ2-1
abundance: few
len: 17
CDR3nt: TGTGCTAGTGGCGATTGGGGGACTAGCGGGACCTACAATGAGCAGTTCTTC
CDR3aa: CASGDWGTSGTYNEQFF

d_gene: -
v_gene: TRBV27
j_gene: TRBJ2-7
abundance: -
len: 15
CDR3nt: TGTGCCAGCAGTTTAAGGCAGGGGTCCACCTACGAGCAGTACTTC
CDR3aa: CASSLRQGSTYEQYF

d_gene: -
v_gene: TRBV5-6
j_gene: TRBJ2-3
abundance: -
len: 15
CDR3nt: TGTGCCAGCAGCTGGGGCTACCCTAGCACAGATACGCAGTATTTT
CDR3aa: CASSWGYPSTDTQYF

d_gene: TRBD2
v_gene: TRBV9
j_gene: TRBJ2-2
abundance: -
len: 15
CDR3nt: TGTGCCAGCAGGCCGGGACTAGCGGGCACCGGGGAGCTGTTTTTT
CDR3aa: CASRPGLAGTGELFF

d_gene: TRBD2
v_gene: TRBV5-4
j_gene: TRBJ2-3
abundance: -
len: 14
CDR3nt: TGTGCCACCAAACTAGCGGGAGTAGTAAATACGCAGTATTTT
CDR3aa: CATKLAGVVNTQYF

d_gene: -
v_gene: TRBV7-2
j_gene: TRBJ2-5
abundance: few
len: 14
CDR3nt: TGTGCCAGCAGCCGGGATCCCTCCGGGGAGACCCAGTACTTC
CDR3aa: CASSRDPSGETQYF

d_gene: TRBD1
v_gene: TRBV5-4
j_gene: TRBJ1-4
abundance: many
len: 16
CDR3nt: TGTGCCAGCAGCCCGGGAAGGGGGCCAGGGGTAGAAAAACTGTTTTTT
CDR3aa: CASSPGRGPGVEKLFF

d_gene: -
v_gene: TRBV7-9
j_gene: TRBJ1-1
abundance: -
len: 11
CDR3nt: TGTGCCAGCAACCTACAGAGTGAAGCTTTCTTT
CDR3aa: CASNLQSEAFF

d_gene: TRBD2
v_gene: TRBV20-1
j_gene: TRBJ2-3
abundance: few
len: 15
CDR3nt: TGCAGTGCTGGTGAGACTAGCGGGGTCACAGATACGCAGTATTTT
CDR3aa: CSAGETSGVTDTQYF

d_gene: TRBD2
v_gene: TRBV2
j_gene: TRBJ2-3
abundance: -
len: 15
CDR3nt: TGTGCCAGGGGAGGGACTGCTTCTAGCACAGATACGCAGTATTTT
CDR3aa: CARGGTASSTDTQYF

d_gene: TRBD2
v_gene: TRBV2
j_gene: TRBJ2-1
abundance: -
len: 17
CDR3nt: TGTGCCACCCAAGGGGGACTAGCGGGAGGGGGGTCCAATGAGCAGTTCTTC
CDR3aa: CATQGGLAGGGSNEQFF

d_gene: TRBD2
v_gene: TRBV24-1
j_gene: TRBJ2-2
abundance: many
len: 17
CDR3nt: TGTGCCACCAGTGATGCCGGACTAGCGGGAAACACCGGGGAGCTGTTTTTT
CDR3aa: CATSDAGLAGNTGELFF

d_gene: -
v_gene: TRBV7-6
j_gene: TRBJ2-3
abundance: few
len: 16
CDR3nt: TGTGCCAGCAGCCTTACACCCTCCTCTCGAACAGATACGCAGTATTTT
CDR3aa: CASSLTPSSRTDTQYF

d_gene: TRBD2
v_gene: TRBV3-1
j_gene: TRBJ2-5
abundance: -
len: 15
CDR3nt: TGTGCCAGCAGCCGGGGACTAGCGGACCAAGAGACCCAGTACTTC
CDR3aa: CASSRGLADQETQYF

d_gene: -
v_gene: TRBV5-1
j_gene: TRBJ1-1
abundance: few
len: 13
CDR3nt: TGCGCCAGCAGCCGGGAATTGAACACTGAAGCTTTCTTT
CDR3aa: CASSRELNTEAFF

d_gene: -
v_gene: TRBV15
j_gene: TRBJ2-2
abundance: -
len: 18
CDR3nt: TGTGCCACCAGCAGAGAGAGAGAACAGGGACCGAACACCGGGGAGCTGTTTTTT
CDR3aa: CATSREREQGPNTGELFF

d_gene: -
v_gene: TRBV13
j_gene: TRBJ2-1
abundance: many
len: 14
CDR3nt: TGTGCCAGCAGCTTAGTGTCAACTTACAATGAGCAGTTCTTC
CDR3aa: CASSLVSTYNEQFF